A single sample gave rise to the 21 T cell receptor delta chains below, sequenced in a study of γδ T cells in repeated Plasmodium falciparum infection. Gammadelta T cells were flow-sorted from PBMC into Vgamma9/Vdelta2+ and Vdelta2-negative populations for bulk analysis. TCRdb made new clone calls on the multiplex PCR reads using CATT. Among more than 70,000 delta-chain clones listed, 0.9% to 1% were seen once. The sample comprised gamma-delta T cells from blood. These receptors were obtained from a pool of human donors (malaria-infected and uninfected, not separated).

This clone has a handful of counts. The protein that TCRdb holds for this DNA derives from a much larger clone and differs from the translated DNA at residue 9, which likely indicates a read error; the protein shown here is translated from the DNA. This chain links TRDV2 with TRDJ1; D is possibly TRDD3 (6 bases). The J gene is not listed in TCRdb, so it was assigned here from a DNA match to germline. The V end was cut by 5 bases, the J end by 0 bases, with 27 bases between. The CDR3 runs 19 residues. The germline V gene encodes CDR1 GEAIGNYY and CDR2 EKD. Here the CDR3 reads CACGPRDWEIRKYTDKLIF. CDR3 bases: TGTGCCTGTGGACCACGAGACTGGGAGATACGTAAGTACACCGATAAACTCATCTTT.

This clone was seen more than once but under ten times. The protein TCRdb gives is from a much larger clone and does not agree with this DNA's translation at residue 6, likely a read error; the protein shown here comes from the DNA. The chain is built from TRDV1 and TRDJ1; TRDD3 matches 11 bases. TCRdb gives no J gene; it was assigned here by matching the DNA to germline. Germline CDR1 reads TSWWSYY; CDR2 reads QGS. V gave up 2 bases and J gave up 4 bases; unmatched junction bases: 24. CDR3 size: 22 residues. The CDR3: CALGETPLTRFYYWGISDKLIF. In nucleotides, the CDR3 is TGTGCTCTTGGGGAAACCCCCCTAACCCGCTTTTATTACTGGGGGATAAGCGATAAACTCATCTTT.

This clone was observed a handful of times. TCRdb has a much larger clone's protein, which differs at residue 11 from the translation of this DNA, likely because of a read error; what is shown is the protein translated from the DNA. This chain connects TRDV2 to TRDJ1, with TRDD3 identical over 8 bases. The J gene is absent in TCRdb and was assigned here via DNA matching to germline. The V segment lost 3 bases and the J segment 0 bases; nucleotides outside the gene matches: 14. The CDR3 contains 18 residues. Germline values: CDR1 GEAIGNYY, CDR2 EKD. The CDR3: CACDSYRTGGLYTDKLIF. The CDR3 DNA reads as TGTGCCTGTGACTCGTATAGGACTGGGGGTCTTTACACCGATAAACTCATCTTT.

This clone was recorded at least ten times. V and J are TRDV1 and TRDJ1, with 12 bases identical to TRDD3. The germline gives CDR1 TSWWSYY, CDR2 QGS. Trimming took 1 base from V and 9 from J; bases not matched to a gene: 27. This CDR3 comprises 22 residues. CDR3: CALGEPRFRGVGLLGDTSELIF. The CDR3 DNA reads TGTGCTCTTGGGGAACCCCGATTCCGAGGGGTGGGTTTACTGGGGGATACATCGGAACTCATCTTT.

This clone appeared a few times. A single base separates this from a much larger clone, so it may be a read error. Other DNA sequences in this sample translate to the same CDR3. Here the CDR3 reads CALGELIPPIGPLHWGILGTDKLIF. CDR3 bases: TGTGCTCTTGGGGAACTTATCCCTCCTATTGGCCCTCTTCACTGGGGGATACTCGGCACCGATAAACTCATCTTT. The chain combines TRDV1 with TRDJ1; 12 bases are shared with TRDD3. This CDR3 has 25 residues. The J segment lost 1 base and the V segment lost 0 bases, leaving 27 bases of the junction unmatched. Germline V gene data show CDR1 as TSWWSYY and CDR2 as QGS.

This clone was picked up a small number of times. A single base is all that separates this from a far larger clone, so a read error is likely. Within the sample, other DNA sequences also encode this same CDR3. This chain connects TRDV2 to TRDJ1; the match to TRDD3 covers 10 bases. TCRdb gives no J gene; it was assigned here by matching the DNA to germline. Germline V CDR1 and CDR2: GEAIGNYY, EKD. CDR3 size: 18 residues. This CDR3 reads CACDQHFTGGFMADKLIF. The CDR3 region has the DNA TGTGCCTGTGACCAACATTTTACTGGGGGATTTATGGCCGACAAACTCATCTTT.

This clone was picked up many times. The gene calls are TRDV1 and TRDJ1; 11 bases fit TRDD3. CDR3 length equals 22 residues. The junction had 26 bases not matched to a gene; V was cut back by 4 bases and J by 4 bases. CDR1 is TSWWSYY and CDR2 is QGS in the germline V gene. The CDR3 protein is CALGATPRVLGDKGSPVDKLIF. In nucleotides, the CDR3 is TGTGCTCTTGGGGCTACGCCAAGGGTACTGGGGGATAAAGGCTCCCCTGTCGATAAACTCATCTTT.

In regard to this clone: A far larger clone is just one base off, so this is likely a read error. The sample carries other DNA sequences with the same CDR3. The chain uses TRDV1 and TRDJ1; TRDD3 agrees at 11 bases. With 4 bases clipped from V and 2 bases from J, the junction kept 33 bases outside the gene matches. CDR1 and CDR2 from the germline V gene are TSWWSYY and QGS. The CDR3 is 25 amino acids. DNA for the CDR3: TGTGCTCTTGGGGGCTTGTGGCGGCCTTCCTACTTTACCCTGGGGGATACAGGGGGGACCGATAAACTCATCTTT. Translating it yields CALGGLWRPSYFTLGDTGGTDKLIF.

This clone was seen a handful of times. TCRdb attributes to this sequence the protein of a much larger clone, which differs from the DNA translation at residue 12; a read error is likely, and the protein displayed is translated from the DNA. The gene calls are TRDV2 and TRDJ1; D may correspond to TRDD2 or TRDD3 (6 bases each). TCRdb is silent on the J gene; assignment here came from matching the DNA to germline. Trimming cost V 0 bases and J 0 bases, with 28 bases left between them. Germline V gives CDR1 GEAIGNYY, CDR2 EKD. CDR3 length: 21 amino acids. The CDR3 bases are TGTGCCTGTGACACCAAATTCCTAGAAGGGATATGCGGCATCCACACCGATAAACTCATCTTT. It specifies CACDTKFLEGICGIHTDKLIF.

Concerning this clone: TCRdb shows a much larger clone's protein in place of this DNA's translation, and the two differ at residue 10, likely through a read error; the protein shown is translated from the DNA. V usage is TRDV2 and J usage is TRDJ1; 7 bases match TRDD3. The J gene is not listed in TCRdb, so it was assigned here from a DNA match to germline. Germline V lookup: CDR1 GEAIGNYY, CDR2 EKD. CDR3 length equals 18 residues. Trimming took 3 bases from V and 0 from J; bases not matched to a gene: 15. CDR3 DNA sequence: TGTGCCTGTGACCCGAAGGTACTGGGGACTACGTACACCGATAAACTCATCTTT. This translates into CACDPKVLGTTYTDKLIF.

There are a few counts of this clone. This is likely an artifact of a read error, given a far larger clone one base away. Other nucleotide sequences from this sample produce the same CDR3. CDR3 DNA: TGTGCTCTTGGGTTTACCTCCGTACATACTTATATCACCGATAAACTCATCTTT. Protein sequence: CALGFTSVHTYITDKLIF. J is TRDJ1 and V is TRDV1; D is unclear. The J gene, missing from TCRdb, was assigned here through DNA to germline matching. The germline V and J ends were trimmed by 5 bases and 1 base, with 23 bases remaining between them. CDR3 length: 18 residues. In germline, CDR1 is TSWWSYY, CDR2 QGS.

This clone occurred a few times. The protein in TCRdb stems from a much larger clone and differs at residue 9 from this DNA's translation, likely a read error; here the protein is translated from the DNA. The chain carries TRDV2 and TRDJ1; D is ambiguous. The J gene, missing from TCRdb, was assigned here through DNA to germline matching. This CDR3 is 13 amino acids long. The germline CDR1 and CDR2 sequences are GEAIGNYY and EKD. CDR3 in DNA: TGTGCCTGTCGTCCTCGGGACACCGTTAAACTCATCTTT. Its protein product is CACRPRDTVKLIF.

This clone was seen ten or more times. TCRdb lists the protein of a much larger clone for this DNA, which differs at residue 16, so this is likely a read error; the protein given here is translated from the DNA itself. No J gene was assigned, while the V gene was called as TRDV1; the D call in the table, TRDD3, was not verified against the DNA. Germline V gene data show CDR1 as TSWWSYY and CDR2 as QGS. The length of the CDR3 is 18 residues. CDR3 nucleotide sequence: TGTGCTCTTGGGGAACTAGCCCCTGGGGGATTGTACACCGATAAACCCATCTTT. Amino acids: CALGELAPGGLYTDKPIF.

This clone has a handful of counts. It differs at one base from a far larger clone, so likely a read error. Other DNA sequences from this sample encode an identical CDR3 as well. The chain recombines TRDV2 with TRDJ1, with D unresolved. TCRdb offers no J gene call, so here the DNA was matched to germline to obtain one. The CDR3 contains 18 residues. The ends were cut back, 0 bases at V and 8 bases at J, with 27 bases in the middle. Per germline, CDR1 GEAIGNYY and CDR2 EKD. CDR3 in amino acids: CACDTVGLRDRNFDKLIF. The CDR3 DNA reads as TGTGCCTGTGACACCGTCGGACTGCGGGACCGTAATTTCGACAAACTCATCTTT.

Concerning this clone: TCRdb's entry gives the protein of a much larger clone, which mismatches this DNA's translation at residue 3, likely from a read error; the protein reported here is translated from the DNA. The gene calls are TRDV2 and TRDJ1, with TRDD3 matching over 12 bases. TCRdb gives no J gene; it was assigned here by matching the DNA to germline. The CDR3 runs to 19 residues. Germline-derived CDR1 and CDR2 are GEAIGNYY and EKD. CDR3 loop: CARDTVPGGYAGVPDKLIF. CDR3 nucleotides: TGTGCCCGTGACACCGTTCCTGGGGGATACGCGGGAGTACCCGATAAACTCATCTTT.

This clone was observed a handful of times. The protein given by TCRdb reflects a much larger clone and differs at residue 25 from this DNA's translation, likely from a read error; the protein shown is the DNA's translation. CDR3 bases: TGTGCTCTTGGGGAACTCATGAGACAAACTATTAAAAAAAAAGGCGTCCTATCTGGGGGATACGAGGACCCCAATAAACTCATCTTT. It yields the protein CALGELMRQTIKKKGVLSGGYEDPNKLIF. V gene TRDV1 combines with J gene TRDJ1; 12 bases agree with TRDD3. The J gene was missing in TCRdb and was found by matching the end of the DNA to germline. The CDR3 length is 29 residues. Trimming removed 0 bases from V and 6 bases from J; junction bases left unmatched: 44. Germline CDR1 and CDR2: TSWWSYY and QGS.

About this clone itself: Since a much larger clone is just one base distant, this may be a read error. The chain links TRDV1 to TRDJ1; 8 bases line up with TRDD3. Trimming took 4 bases from V and 0 from J; bases not matched to a gene: 16. This CDR3 has 19 residues. Germline V gene data show CDR1 as TSWWSYY and CDR2 as QGS. The CDR3 sequence: CALGGKLRTGGPYTDKLIF. The CDR3 DNA follows: TGTGCTCTTGGGGGAAAATTACGAACTGGGGGGCCGTACACCGATAAACTCATCTTT.

As for this clone: The protein TCRdb gives is from a much larger clone and does not agree with this DNA's translation at residue 11, likely a read error; the protein shown here comes from the DNA. V is TRDV1 and J is TRDJ2; D gene unclear. In the absence of a J gene in TCRdb, the DNA was matched to germline to assign it here. The CDR3 is 16 residues long. Looked up from germline, CDR1 is TSWWSYY and CDR2 is QGS. Trimming left V 2 bases short and J 6 bases short, with 16 bases between. The CDR3 sequence: CALGEAFCDGAAQLFF. The DNA of the CDR3 is TGTGCTCTTGGGGAAGCTTTTTGTGATGGAGCAGCACAACTCTTCTTT.

Many counts were recorded for this clone. Other nucleotide sequences in the sample specify the same CDR3. The chain uses TRDV1 and TRDJ2, with 8 bases identical to TRDD3. This CDR3 spans 24 amino acids. The germline V gene encodes CDR1 TSWWSYY and CDR2 QGS. The V segment lost 4 bases and the J segment 4 bases; nucleotides outside the gene matches: 32. The CDR3 DNA sequence: TGTGCTCTTGGGGTCACTCCTACGCCGAGGGTACTGGGGGTTCTCCGCGGCTCGACAGCACAACTCTTCTTT. Translated: CALGVTPTPRVLGVLRGSTAQLFF.

For this clone: The mismatch at residue 15 between this DNA's translation and the TCRdb protein of a much larger clone likely reflects a read error; the protein shown is translated from the DNA. V usage is TRDV2 and J usage is TRDJ1, with TRDD3 matching over 12 bases. Assignment of the J gene here rests on matching the DNA to germline, because TCRdb gives none. There are 18 residues in the CDR3. Germline V gene sequence: CDR1 GEAIGNYY, CDR2 EKD. The CDR3 sequence: CACDALLGDTTGTDRLIF. CDR3 nucleotides: TGTGCCTGTGACGCATTACTGGGGGATACTACGGGCACCGATAGACTCATCTTT.

This clone has more than one count but fewer than ten. A read error likely explains this, since a far larger clone differs by one base. Other DNA sequences in this specimen translate into the identical CDR3. No J gene was assigned, while the V gene was called as TRDV2; the table's TRDD3 call for D was not verified on the DNA. The CDR3 has 18 amino acids. Germline lookup yields CDR1 GEAIGNYY and CDR2 EKD. The DNA of the CDR3 is TGTGCCTGTGACACTGCCCAACTGGGGGATACGCTGTCCAGACAACTCATCTTC. Its protein is CACDTAQLGDTLSRQLIF.